This T cell receptor beta chain was sequenced during a study of blood T cells in healthy people across ages (dated by TCRdb to between 2015 and 2017). Some background on the complete study: In model experiments, template switching captured about one uniquely barcoded TCR beta cDNA molecule for every two T cells. For two donors (one aged 18 to 30 and one aged 80 or older), the study analyzed two additional independent replicas of 1 million unique cDNA reads from the same blood draw. To avoid experimental bias, donors of different ages were randomly spread across the sequencing lanes. Four age groups were formed from the donors: young (average approximately 15 years), middle-aged (around 40), aged (62) and long-lived (approximately 78). To track age-related changes in TCR beta repertoire diversity, the study relied on deep sequencing normalized with unique cDNA molecular identifiers. The research as a whole found: Bulk unsorted PBMC profiling prevented conclusive comparison of naive and antigen-experienced compartments. Observed TCR beta diversity per million T cells fell roughly linearly with age, and a significant reduction was already apparent by age roughly 40. Compared with the aged group, the long-lived group had more naive CD4+ T cells, fewer expanded clones and increased TCR diversity, suggesting age selection. There was a strong correlation between observed TCR beta diversity and the percentage of naive T cells measured by flow cytometry. Total diversity estimates from one million sequenced T cells were considered lower bounds and underestimates. Because donor CMV infection status was unknown, age-related changes in expanded clonotypes were potentially confounded.

V drops 5 bases and J drops 3 bases, leaving 18 bases in between. The CDR3, from cysteine to phenylalanine, totals 16 residues. Left in the record is the CDR3 DNA by itself, 48 bases read in frame from the first base. About this clonotype: Which antigen it targets is not known. The sample holds no much larger clone one base away, and base qualities are not on file.

The approximately 39 donors, aged about 6 to 100 years, were systemically healthy Caucasian individuals from Russia. Each donor gave ten milliliters of peripheral blood, collected into EDTA-treated Vacutainer tubes. Ficoll-Paque density-gradient centrifugation was used to isolate PBMCs, with at least 7 million per sample. Total RNA was extracted from PBMCs with Trizol reagent, with at least 6 micrograms obtained per sample. For every donor, flow cytometry on a PBMC aliquot measured the percentage of naive CD45RAhigh/CD27high T cells. Libraries were constructed by 5' RACE. Reads for this sample came from an Illumina HiSeq 2500. A second about 7 to 12 cycle PCR used a sample-barcoded 5' primer and a J-beta primer mix. A template-switch 5' adaptor carrying 12 random nucleotides introduced a unique molecular identifier onto each TCR beta cDNA molecule. Each sample yielded at least 2.5 million CDR3-containing paired-end reads. First-strand cDNA synthesis was performed from all RNA using the Mint cDNA synthesis kit, with priming by a TRBC-specific oligonucleotide. Following uracil-DNA glycosylase treatment, all cDNA underwent a first 18-cycle PCR with the universal primers M1SS and BC2_uni_R. On the authors' methods: For normalization, 1 million high-quality reads, each with a distinct molecular identifier, were randomly selected from each sample. Instead of being binned into consensus sequences, reads with shared molecular identifiers were discarded. CDR3 identification, clonotype clustering and error correction used MiTCR with a Q25 quality threshold and the strictest error-elimination algorithm. A nonparametric unseen species model with Euler transformation was used to estimate lower-bound total TCR beta diversity. TCRdb applied fastp at Q25 and MiXCR to the public reads, then kept only in-frame beta chains. When rows share a CDR3 protein, they turn into one entry using the most common DNA and genes. These V and J calls are TCRdb output, not the study's own analysis. Present in this sample are about 1,800,000 distinct CDR3 sequences, roughly 27% of which were seen just once. The ten largest account for approximately 7.7% of the sample.

The V gene is TRBV12-3 or TRBV12-4 and the J gene is TRBJ2-3; no confident D gene assignment can be made. Sequencing was carried out using blood. The receptor was derived from a woman in her twenties or thirties in good health. The DNA sequence is as follows: TGTGCCAGCAGTCCGCGTGGCAGCCGCTTAACAGATACGCAGTATTTT. Its protein is CASSPRGSRLTDTQYF.